Included here is one TCR beta chain sequence, with context. Its antigen is currently unknown. This specimen comes from a study of response to subunit inactivated influenza vaccine. Germline loops: CDR1 LGHNA, CDR2 YNFKEQ. The length of the CDR3 is 16 residues. The germline V and J ends were trimmed by 0 bases and 5 bases, with 16 bases remaining between them. MiXCR, run by TCRdb on the RT-PCR reads, gives a single entry per CDR3 protein. The top ten clones hold 10% of a sample with around 790,000 distinct CDR3 sequences, about 20% of them seen once. Overall study results and limits: Authors suggested few new T cells are recruited by each seasonal influenza vaccination.

The chain combines TRBV4-2 with TRBJ2-5; possible D gene TRBD2, 5 bases. This receptor was obtained from a man in his fifties who received an inactivated influenza vaccine. Sequenced material: PBMCs from blood, taken more than 4 days after vaccination. The CDR3 coding sequence is TGTGCCAGCAGCCAAGATCGATGGTTGAGGGAGGAGACCCAGTACTTC. As protein: CASSQDRWLREETQYF.